This TCR beta chain was sequenced during a study of response to subunit inactivated influenza vaccine. The junction had 10 bases not matched to a gene; V was cut back by 2 bases and J by 7 bases. Germline-derived CDR1 and CDR2 are DFQATT and SNEGSKA (reference sequence). The CDR3 loop spans 14 amino acids. TCRdb re-called the RT-PCR reads with MiXCR, one entry per CDR3 protein. The repertoire includes about 780,000 distinct CDR3 sequences, about 18% of them detected once, and approximately 11% sits in the top ten. This chain links TRBV20-1 with TRBJ2-7; 8 bases match TRBD2. The sequencing here drew on PBMCs from blood, taken 5 days after vaccination. This receptor was identified in a man aged 50-60 years who received an inactivated influenza vaccine. DNA for the CDR3: TGCAGTGCTAGAAAGCGGGAGTTCCCTGGAGAGCAGTACTTC. Translation: CSARKREFPGEQYF.